The TCR beta chain described here comes from a study of chemoradiotherapy in HPV16-positive cancers. Profiling relied on immunoSEQ multiplex PCR, and the TCRdb table lists in-frame clones only, not all of them. This repertoire shows about 7,000 clones, about 79% found once; its top ten account for roughly 3.7%. Per the germline V gene, CDR1 is SNHLY and CDR2 is FYNNEI. This CDR3 contains 15 residues. Deletions cut 7 bases from V and 1 base from J, with 17 bases between. Concerning this clone itself: The antigen is undetermined.

Broader study findings: In HPV16-positive patients, HPV-responsive T-cell expansion tracked better recurrence-free survival.

The specimen was collected from a patient who underwent chemoradiotherapy. This chain joins TRBV2 and TRBJ2-7; maybe TRBD2 (5 bases). The sequence was collected from a human donor with HPV-associated anogenital cancer. As DNA, the CDR3 is TGTGCCAGCAATTTACCGGGAATCTCGTCCTACGAGCAGTACTTC. Amino acids: CASNLPGISSYEQYF. The full variable domain, rest sourced from reference TRBV2 and TRBJ2-7, is EPEVTQTPSHQVTQMGQEVILRCVPISNHLYFYWYRQILGQKVEFLVSFYNNEISEKSEIFDDQFSVERPDGSNFTLKIRSTKLEDSAMYFCASNLPGISSYEQYFGPGTRLTVT.